A selection of T cell receptor beta chains follows, all from one sample in a study of cytomegalovirus exposure and HLA in healthy donors. Method: immunoSEQ multiplex PCR; TCRdb's copy keeps in-frame clones and lacks some. The top ten clones hold less than 5% of a sample with fewer than 200,000 clones, about 70% of them seen once. Specimen: PBMCs. The receptors shown here come from a woman between 18 and 29 years old in good health and CMV-seropositive. The CDR3 runs from the conserved cysteine through the conserved F or W. A D gene is named only where the DNA matches it firmly. Size is stated for part of the rows, as once, few or many counts, or as a class when the clone is expanded.

v_gene	abundance	j_gene	d_gene	CDR3nt	CDR3aa
TRBV11-2	NA	TRBJ1-1	TRBD1	TGTGCCAGCAGCTTCGGGACAGGGGGCGTGAGGGGAACTGAAGCTTTCTTT	CASSFGTGGVRGTEAFF
TRBV4-3	NA	TRBJ2-2	NA	TGCGCCAGCAGCCAAGGAACAGTCGTATTGAGGGCCGGGGAGCTGTTTTTT	CASSQGTVVLRAGELFF
TRBV12-2	NA	TRBJ2-1	NA	TGTGCAAGTCGCTTAAAAGAACTAGCGGGGGGGAATGAGCAGTTCTTC	CASRLKELAGGNEQFF
TRBV5-1	few	TRBJ1-1	NA	TGCGCCAGCAGCTTGGATCGGGTCACTGAAGCTTTCTTT	CASSLDRVTEAFF
TRBV29-1	NA	TRBJ1-3	NA	TGCAGCGTTGTAGTCAGGGGAAAGGACACCATATATTTT	CSVVVRGKDTIYF
TRBV5-1	once	TRBJ1-2	NA	TGCGCCAGCAGCTTGGTGGCGGCAGACTATGGCTACACCTTC	CASSLVAADYGYTF
TRBV6-1	NA	TRBJ1-5	NA	TGTGCCAGCAGTGAAATTTTTAGGAGATCTCAGCCCCAGCATTTT	CASSEIFRRSQPQHF
TRBV5-1	NA	TRBJ1-1	TRBD1	TGCGCCAGCAGCTTGGGGGGACCGACAGGGAGCACTGAAGCTTTCTTT	CASSLGGPTGSTEAFF
TRBV5-4	few	TRBJ1-1	NA	TGTGCCAGCAGCTTGGACGCGGGAGACACTGAAGCTTTCTTT	CASSLDAGDTEAFF
TRBV6-1	NA	TRBJ1-6	TRBD1	TGTGCCAGCAGTGAAGACAGGGGTGCTTCACCCCTCCACTTT	CASSEDRGASPLHF
TRBV9	NA	TRBJ2-7	NA	TGTGCCAGCAGCGTAGGGCTAGCGACTGTCTCCTACGAGCAGTACTTC	CASSVGLATVSYEQYF
TRBV9	NA	TRBJ1-1	TRBD1	TGTGCCAGCAGCCCAGGGCCCGGGACAGGTGAAACTGAAGCTTTCTTT	CASSPGPGTGETEAFF
TRBV19	NA	TRBJ1-2	NA	TGTGCCAATAGTATACCCTCCGGACAAGGTGGCTACACCTTC	CANSIPSGQGGYTF
TRBV14	NA	TRBJ2-7	NA	TGTGCCAGCAGCCAAGCGGTGGCAGGTTTCTACGAGCAGTACTTC	CASSQAVAGFYEQYF
TRBV9	NA	TRBJ2-1	TRBD2	TGTGCCAGCAGCGTTGGCGGGGGGTCCAGCAATGAGCAGTTCTTC	CASSVGGGSSNEQFF
TRBV2	NA	TRBJ2-4	NA	TGTGCCAGCAGTGAATTGGTGACAGTCAACATTCAGTACTTC	CASSELVTVNIQYF
TRBV5-8	NA	TRBJ2-2	NA	TGTGCCAGCAGCTTGGAGGCGGAGAACACCGGGGAGCTGTTTTTT	CASSLEAENTGELFF
TRBV6-1	few	TRBJ2-7	NA	TGTGCCAGCAGTGAAAGGGGGTTATCGGGGCAGTACTTC	CASSERGLSGQYF
TRBV29-1	NA	TRBJ1-1	NA	TGCAGCGTTGGAGGATTCACTGAAGCTTTCTTT	CSVGGFTEAFF
TRBV7-8	NA	TRBJ1-6	NA	TGTGCCAGCAGTATCGACAGAGCCTATAATTCACCCCTCCACTTT	CASSIDRAYNSPLHF
TRBV5-1	NA	TRBJ1-1	TRBD1	TGCGCCAGCAGCTCCTCACATAGGACAGGGTGGGGTACTGAAGCTTTCTTT	CASSSSHRTGWGTEAFF
TRBV7-9	NA	TRBJ2-2	TRBD1	TGTGCCAGCAGCTCGGGGGGACAGGGGAACACCGGGGAGCTGTTTTTT	CASSSGGQGNTGELFF
TRBV7-8	NA	TRBJ2-1	TRBD2	TGTGCCAGCAGCGAGAGGGGCCTAGCGGGGGACTACAATGAGCAGTTCTTC	CASSERGLAGDYNEQFF
TRBV7-6	NA	TRBJ2-1	NA	TGTGCCAGCAGTCCGAGCGGTAGCTCCTACAATGAGCAGTTCTTC	CASSPSGSSYNEQFF
TRBV4-1	few	TRBJ2-7	NA	TGCGCCAGCAGCCAACCTGGAGAGGCAGGGGCGAGCGAGCAGTACTTC	CASSQPGEAGASEQYF
TRBV5-1	NA	TRBJ1-1	TRBD1	TGCGCCAGCAGCTCTCTTGATATAGGGGACAGGGTGAACACTGAAGCTTTCTTT	CASSSLDIGDRVNTEAFF
TRBV19	NA	TRBJ2-1	TRBD2	TGTGCCAGTAGTTCAACCCCCGGACTAGCGGGTAGCAATGAGCAGTTCTTC	CASSSTPGLAGSNEQFF
TRBV28	NA	TRBJ2-3	TRBD2	TGTGCCAGCAGTTTACCCCCCGCGGGAGGGAGCACAGATACGCAGTATTTT	CASSLPPAGGSTDTQYF
TRBV27	NA	TRBJ2-7	NA	TGTGCCAGCAGTTTGGTGGGCCTGGCAAGCTCCTACGAGCAGTACTTC	CASSLVGLASSYEQYF
TRBV5-1	NA	TRBJ1-1	TRBD1	TGCGCCAGCAGAACTGGGACAGGGGGGAACACTGAAGCTTTCTTT	CASRTGTGGNTEAFF
TRBV7-9	NA	TRBJ1-2	TRBD1	TGTGCCAGCAGCACCGCGGCGGGACAGGGATTAGGCTACACCTTC	CASSTAAGQGLGYTF
TRBV7-3	NA	TRBJ1-3	NA	TGTGCCAGCAGCTTAGAGGGCTCTGGAAACACCATATATTTT	CASSLEGSGNTIYF
TRBV13	few	TRBJ2-6	NA	TGTGCCAGCAGCCTGGGGCAGGGAGGCCTTACTGGGGCCAACGTCCTGACTTTC	CASSLGQGGLTGANVLTF
TRBV5-6	NA	TRBJ1-5	TRBD1	TGTGCCAGCAGCGGAGAACAGGGGCAGCCCCAGCATTTT	CASSGEQGQPQHF
TRBV19	few	TRBJ1-5	TRBD1	TGTGCCAGTAGTATTGGTACAGGGGTGGTCAATCAGCCCCAGCATTTT	CASSIGTGVVNQPQHF
TRBV9	NA	TRBJ2-1	NA	TGTGCCAGCAGCGGGTCTACCGAGCAGTTCTTC	CASSGSTEQFF
TRBV27	once	TRBJ2-1	TRBD2	TGTGCCAGCAGTTTGTCTAGCGGGAGCTCCTACAATGAGCAGTTCTTC	CASSLSSGSSYNEQFF
TRBV6-4	few	TRBJ2-3	NA	TGTGCCAGCAGTGACCGCCCGGGAGCTACGGCAGATACGCAGTATTTT	CASSDRPGATADTQYF
TRBV29-1	NA	TRBJ1-2	TRBD1	TGCAGCGTTACAGGGGAGTTCGGCTATGGCTACACCTTC	CSVTGEFGYGYTF
TRBV7-9	NA	TRBJ2-7	TRBD2	TGTGCCAGCAGCTTAAAGGGACTACCCTCGCACGAGCAGTACTTC	CASSLKGLPSHEQYF
TRBV2	NA	TRBJ1-1	NA	TGTGCCAGCCGAATCCAGGAGGTAGCTTTCTTT	CASRIQEVAFF
TRBV9	NA	TRBJ2-1	NA	TGTGCCAGCAGCGCGGATCGGTTTCGGGATGAGCAGTTCTTC	CASSADRFRDEQFF
TRBV19	NA	TRBJ1-1	NA	TGTGCCAGTAGTGGGCTCCGGACAGCTATGAACACTGAAGCTTTCTTT	CASSGLRTAMNTEAFF
TRBV7-9	NA	TRBJ1-1	TRBD1	TGTTCCAGCAGCTCCGACAGGGATACTGAAGCTTTCTTT	CSSSSDRDTEAFF
TRBV5-5	NA	TRBJ1-5	TRBD1	TGTGCCAGCAGCCAGAGGCCGGGACAGGGCAATCAGCCCCAGCATTTT	CASSQRPGQGNQPQHF
TRBV29-1	NA	TRBJ1-1	NA	TGCAGCGTCCAACCCAGGGAATCCCCCCCTGAAGCTTTCTTT	CSVQPRESPPEAFF
TRBV27	NA	TRBJ2-7	NA	TGTGCCAGCAGTTTAGGGCACGAGCAGTACTTC	CASSLGHEQYF
TRBV7-2	NA	TRBJ2-1	TRBD1	TGTGCCAGCAGCCGGGGGGACAGGGGCGATGAGCAGTTCTTC	CASSRGDRGDEQFF
TRBV7-2	NA	TRBJ2-3	TRBD1	TGTGCCAGCAGGAGGACAGGGTTGAGCACAGATACGCAGTATTTT	CASRRTGLSTDTQYF
TRBV5-6	NA	TRBJ1-5	NA	TGTGCCAGCAGTACCTGGACAGATTATAGCAATCAGCCCCAGCATTTT	CASSTWTDYSNQPQHF
TRBV6-1	NA	TRBJ2-3	TRBD2	TGTGCCAGCAGTGAAGCGTGGCGGGGGGGCACAGATACGCAGTATTTT	CASSEAWRGGTDTQYF
TRBV5-4	once	TRBJ2-7	TRBD2	TGTGCCAGCAGCTCCGGACTAGAAAGGGAGCAGTACTTC	CASSSGLEREQYF
TRBV18	NA	TRBJ2-6	TRBD1	TGTGCCAGCTCACCACCAACAGGGGACAACGTCCTGACTTTC	CASSPPTGDNVLTF